This T cell receptor beta chain appears in the sequencing data of a study of cytomegalovirus exposure and HLA in healthy donors. CDR1 is SGHTA, CDR2 FQGNSA, per germline. The CDR3 is 15 residues long. Trimming took 5 bases from V and 1 from J, leaving 14 bases between them. PCR was performed using 60 Vbeta and 13 Jbeta primers. Repertoires were generated with immunoSEQ multiplex PCR, while TCRdb's copy carries only in-frame clones and drops some. The profile shows about 150,000 clones, roughly 10% of them singletons. Input material: PBMCs. The chain is built from TRBV7-2 and TRBJ2-5; TRBD2 might be the D (5 bases). This clonotype originated in a man aged 50 to 60 in good health and CMV-seronegative. CDR3 loop: CASSRAAVPQETQYF. The CDR3 DNA reads as TGTGCCAGCAGCCGGGCAGCGGTCCCCCAAGAGACCCAGTACTTC.